These 18 T cell receptor beta chains originate from one sample sequenced in a study of blood T cell repertoires in COVID-19 (dated by TCRdb to the early 2020s). Library preparation employed the immunoSEQ multiplex PCR assay. Not all clones reach the TCRdb copy of this immuneACCESS table, which keeps in-frame sequences only. Checked studies attribute under half of the gap to unresolved V genes and leave the rest unexplained. The sample contains a few hundred thousand clones, about nine tenths of them found a single time. The ten largest account for under 2.5% of the sample. Input material: peripheral blood. The receptors derive from a man over 45 with acute or convalescent COVID-19.

This chain's CDR3 is CASSFRGGSGEQYF. For the CDR3, the DNA is TGTGCCAGCAGCTTTAGGGGGGGCAGTGGGGAGCAGTACTTC. V gene TRBV11-2 combines with J gene TRBJ2-7; tentative D call: TRBD2 (7 bases). The CDR3 spans 14 residues. V dropped 3 bases and J dropped 7 bases, with 16 bases sitting between them. The V gene's germline CDR1 is SGHAT and CDR2 FQNNGV.

J is TRBJ2-7 and V is TRBV5-1; TRBD1 aligns across 9 bases. CDR1 SGHRS and CDR2 YFSETQ come from the germline V gene. The ends lost 4 bases at V and 7 bases at J; junction bases unmatched: 9. The CDR3 loop spans 14 amino acids. Here the CDR3 reads CASSMGQGRVEQYF. The DNA of the CDR3 is TGCGCCAGCAGCATGGGACAGGGACGTGTGGAGCAGTACTTC.

The genes are TRBV2 and TRBJ2-5; D possibly corresponds to TRBD2 (6 bases). CDR3 size: 16 residues. Trimming left V 11 bases short and J 4 bases short, with 26 bases between. Germline-derived CDR1 and CDR2 are SNHLY and FYNNEI. This CDR3 is CAQRRASVMKGETQYF. DNA for the CDR3: TGTGCCCAGCGTCGGGCTAGCGTAATGAAGGGAGAGACCCAGTACTTC.

The chain links TRBV2 to TRBJ2-7; D may be TRBD1 (5 bases). CDR3 size: 16 residues. V was cut by 8 bases and J by 4 bases, with 24 bases left in between. Germline V gene data show CDR1 as SNHLY and CDR2 as FYNNEI. The CDR3 DNA sequence: TGTGCCAGCGGACCCCCGACAGACCCCTCGAAGTACGAGCAGTACTTC. Translated: CASGPPTDPSKYEQYF.

Note on this clone: Distinct nucleotide sequences in the sample also encode this CDR3. J is TRBJ2-2 and V is TRBV5-5; 8 bases match TRBD1. CDR1 and CDR2 from the germline V gene are SGHKS and YYEKEE (reference sequence). CDR3 length equals 15 residues. V lost 0 bases and J lost 8; bases outside the gene matches: 6. The CDR3 region is CASSLAGQGTGELFF. Written as DNA, the CDR3 is TGTGCCAGCAGCTTGGCCGGACAGGGAACTGGGGAGCTGTTTTTT.

The genes are TRBV2 and TRBJ1-2; 7 nucleotides line up with TRBD1. The CDR3 extends over 15 amino acids. CDR1 is SNHLY and CDR2 is FYNNEI in the germline V gene. Trimming cost V 5 bases and J 4 bases; bases outside gene matches: 10. The CDR3 protein is CASSKTGTAFYGYTF. CDR3 bases: TGTGCCAGCAGTAAAACCGGGACAGCGTTCTATGGCTACACCTTC.

V usage is TRBV18 and J usage is TRBJ1-2; D is ambiguous. Germline V gene data show CDR1 as KGHSH and CDR2 as LQKENI. V lost 0 bases and J lost 4, with 6 bases in between. This CDR3 has 13 residues. In nucleotides, the CDR3 is TGTGCCAGCTCACCACCGAGCTTCTATGGCTACACCTTC. It is translated as CASSPPSFYGYTF.

The rearrangement joins TRBV5-1 to TRBJ1-1; 7 bases align to TRBD1. J was trimmed by 2 bases and V by 2 bases; bases with no gene match: 9. CDR1 is SGHRS, CDR2 YFSETQ, per germline. The CDR3 covers 16 residues. The CDR3 DNA reads TGCGCCAGCAGCTTAATGGGACAGACGATCAACACTGAAGCTTTCTTT. As protein: CASSLMGQTINTEAFF.

The chain links TRBV6-5 to TRBJ2-5; a possible D gene is TRBD2 (5 bases). The CDR3 runs to 13 residues. Germline V lookup: CDR1 MNHEY, CDR2 SVGAGI. V lost 7 bases to trimming and J lost 13 bases, with 22 bases between them. The CDR3 coding sequence is TGTGCCAGCACCGGAGGTCCCCGGACCCGGCCGTACTTC. The encoded protein is CASTGGPRTRPYF.

The V call is TRBV7-9, the J call TRBJ1-6; D is undetermined. In germline, CDR1 is SEHNR, CDR2 FQNEAQ (reference sequence). V lost 2 bases and J lost 7, with 9 bases in between. The CDR3 totals 14 residues. CDR3 amino acids: CASSLRDKNSPLHF. The CDR3 DNA is TGTGCCAGCAGCTTAAGAGACAAAAATTCACCCCTCCACTTT.

Worth noting for this clone: This same CDR3 is encoded by further DNA sequences in the sample. This rearrangement joins TRBV11-1 to TRBJ1-2, with D possibly TRBD1 on 6 matching bases. The CDR3 is 12 amino acids. CDR1 and CDR2 (germline): SGHAT, FQDESV (reference sequence). With 4 bases removed from V and 5 bases from J, the gap between germline ends came to 8 bases. The CDR3 nucleotides are TGTGCCAGCAGCTCACAGGGATATGGCTACACCTTC. It yields the protein CASSSQGYGYTF.

The chain employs TRBV6-5 and TRBJ1-2; TRBD1 is a possible D gene (6 bases). Germline-derived CDR1 and CDR2 are MNHEY and SVGAGI. The CDR3 is made up of 13 amino acids. V lost 2 bases and J 5 bases, leaving 9 bases between the germline ends. DNA for the CDR3: TGTGCCAGCAGTTACGAGACAGGATATGGCTACACCTTC. Protein: CASSYETGYGYTF.

The chain recombines TRBV29-1 with TRBJ2-5; no firm D call. The V and J ends lost 7 bases and 2 bases respectively, with 14 bases between them. In germline, CDR1 is SQVTM, CDR2 ANQGSEA. The CDR3 length is 13 residues. The CDR3: CSAPGTEQETQYF. CDR3 nucleotides: TGCAGCGCCCCAGGCACGGAACAAGAGACCCAGTACTTC. Combining the CDR3 with reference TRBV29-1 and TRBJ2-5 gives the whole variable domain SAVISQKPSRDICQRGTSLTIQCQVDSQVTMMFWYRQQPGQSLTLIATANQGSEATYESGFVIDKFPISRPNLTFSTLTVSNMSPEDSSIYLCSAPGTEQETQYFGPGTRLLVL.

The table lists this clone with a few counts. CDR3 sequence reads: CASSPQGEPKNIQYF. In DNA, the CDR3 is TGTGCCAGCAGCCCACAGGGGGAACCCAAAAACATTCAGTACTTC. The genes are TRBV5-4 and TRBJ2-4, with TRBD1 identical over 8 bases. Germline V gives CDR1 SGHNT, CDR2 YYREEE (reference sequence). CDR3 length: 15 amino acids. J gave up 2 bases and V 4 bases, and 5 bases lay outside the gene matches. Drawing the rest from reference TRBV5-4 and TRBJ2-4, the complete variable domain is ETGVTQSPTHLIKTRGQQVTLRCSSQSGHNTVSWYQQALGQGPQFIFQYYREEENGRGNFPPRFSGLQFPNYSSELNVNALELDDSALYLCASSPQGEPKNIQYFGAGTRLSVL.

This rearrangement joins TRBV11-2 to TRBJ1-1; maybe TRBD1 (5 bases). Per germline, CDR1 SGHAT and CDR2 FQNNGV. The CDR3 runs 18 residues. With 2 bases removed from V and 1 base from J, the gap between germline ends came to 20 bases. The CDR3 DNA sequence: TGTGCCAGCAGCTTACCCCCCCCGGCAGGGCTAAGGAACACTGAAGCTTTCTTT. Translated, it gives CASSLPPPAGLRNTEAFF.

The rearrangement links TRBV6-7 to TRBJ2-2; TRBD1 matches at 8 bases. TRBV6-7 is filed as an ORF, its function uncertain. Losses at the gene ends were 6 bases for V and 5 bases for J; bases not matched to a gene: 8. This CDR3 has 15 residues. The CDR3 DNA sequence: TGTGCCAGCAGGCTCGACAGGGGTGAAACCGGGGAGCTGTTTTTT. This translates into CASRLDRGETGELFF.

This chain joins TRBV29-1 and TRBJ2-3; 15 bases align to TRBD2. Germline V gene sequence: CDR1 SQVTM, CDR2 ANQGSEA. The V gene end was trimmed by 8 bases and the J gene end by 9 bases; junction bases not matched to a gene: 9. This CDR3 is built from 14 residues. The CDR3 bases are TGCAGCCTACGGACTAGCGGGGGGGCCGGGACGCAGTATTTT. It translates to CSLRTSGGAGTQYF.

The V call is TRBV12-3 or TRBV12-4, the J call TRBJ1-5; D not resolved. Trimming left V 6 bases short and J 5 bases short, with 8 bases between. The CDR3 is made up of 12 amino acids. The CDR3 coding sequence is TGTGCCAGCAGCCTCTTAGATCAGCCCCAGCATTTT. It codes for CASSLLDQPQHF.